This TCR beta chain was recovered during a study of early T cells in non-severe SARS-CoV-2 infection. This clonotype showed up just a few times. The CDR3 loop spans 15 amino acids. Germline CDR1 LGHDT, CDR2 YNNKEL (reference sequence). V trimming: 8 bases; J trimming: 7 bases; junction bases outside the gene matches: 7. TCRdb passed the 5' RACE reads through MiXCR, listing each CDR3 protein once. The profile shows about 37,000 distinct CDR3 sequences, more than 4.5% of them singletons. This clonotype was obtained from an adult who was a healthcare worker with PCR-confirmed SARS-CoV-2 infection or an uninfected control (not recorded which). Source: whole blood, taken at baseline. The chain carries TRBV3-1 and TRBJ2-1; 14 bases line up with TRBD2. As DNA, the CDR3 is TGTGCCAGCGCTCCCGGGACTAGCGGGAGAAATGAGCAGTTCTTC. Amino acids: CASAPGTSGRNEQFF.